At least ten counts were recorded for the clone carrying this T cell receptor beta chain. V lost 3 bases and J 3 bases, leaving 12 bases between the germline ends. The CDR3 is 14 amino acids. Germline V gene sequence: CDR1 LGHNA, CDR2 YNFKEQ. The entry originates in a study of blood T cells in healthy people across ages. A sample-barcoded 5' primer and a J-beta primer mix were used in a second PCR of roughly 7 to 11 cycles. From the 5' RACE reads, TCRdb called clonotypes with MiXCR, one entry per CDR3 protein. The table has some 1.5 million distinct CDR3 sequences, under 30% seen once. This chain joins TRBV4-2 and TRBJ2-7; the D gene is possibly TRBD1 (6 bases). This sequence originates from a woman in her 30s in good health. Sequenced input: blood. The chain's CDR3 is CASSQRAQGYEQYF. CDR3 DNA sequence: TGTGCCAGCAGCCAGAGGGCACAGGGCTACGAGCAGTACTTC.